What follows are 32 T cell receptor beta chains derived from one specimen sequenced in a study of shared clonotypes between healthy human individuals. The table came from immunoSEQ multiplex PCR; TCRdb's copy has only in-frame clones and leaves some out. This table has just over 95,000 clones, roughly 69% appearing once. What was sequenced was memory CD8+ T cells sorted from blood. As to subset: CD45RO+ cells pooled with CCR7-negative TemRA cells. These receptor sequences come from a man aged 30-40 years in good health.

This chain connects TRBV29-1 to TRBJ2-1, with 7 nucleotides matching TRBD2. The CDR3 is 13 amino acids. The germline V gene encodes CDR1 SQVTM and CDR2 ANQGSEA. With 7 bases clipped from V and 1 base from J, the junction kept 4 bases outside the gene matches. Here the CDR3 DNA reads TGCAGCGCTGGACTAGAGTCCTACAATGAGCAGTTCTTC. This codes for CSAGLESYNEQFF.

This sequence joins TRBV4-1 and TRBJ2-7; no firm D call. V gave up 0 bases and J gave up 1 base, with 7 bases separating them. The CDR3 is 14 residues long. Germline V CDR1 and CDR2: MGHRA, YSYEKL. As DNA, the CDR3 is TGCGCCAGCAGCCAAGAGGGCAGATCCTACGAGCAGTACTTC. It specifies CASSQEGRSYEQYF.

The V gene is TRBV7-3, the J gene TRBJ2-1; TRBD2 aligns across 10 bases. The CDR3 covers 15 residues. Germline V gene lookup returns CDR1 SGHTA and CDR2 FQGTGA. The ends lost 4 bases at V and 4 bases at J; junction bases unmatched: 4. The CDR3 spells CASSYGLAAYNEQFF. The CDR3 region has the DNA TGTGCCAGCAGCTACGGACTAGCGGCATACAATGAGCAGTTCTTC.

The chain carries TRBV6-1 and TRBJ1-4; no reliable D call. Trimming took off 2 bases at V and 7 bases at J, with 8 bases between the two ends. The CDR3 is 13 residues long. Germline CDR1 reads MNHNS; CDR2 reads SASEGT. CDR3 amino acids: CASSETGFEKLFF. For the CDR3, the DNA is TGTGCCAGCAGTGAAACGGGTTTTGAAAAACTGTTTTTT.

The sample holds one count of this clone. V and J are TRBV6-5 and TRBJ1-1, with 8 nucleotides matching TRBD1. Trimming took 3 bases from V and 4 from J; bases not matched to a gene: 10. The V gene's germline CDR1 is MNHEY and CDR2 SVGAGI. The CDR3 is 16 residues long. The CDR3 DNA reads TGTGCCAGCAGTTATCGGGACAGGACTCGGGGCACTGAAGCTTTCTTT. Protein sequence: CASSYRDRTRGTEAFF.

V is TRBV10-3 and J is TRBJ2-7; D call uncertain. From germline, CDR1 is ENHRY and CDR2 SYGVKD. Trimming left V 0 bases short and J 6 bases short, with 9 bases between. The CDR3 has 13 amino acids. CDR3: CAISESSFLEQYF. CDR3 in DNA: TGTGCCATCAGTGAGTCGTCCTTTCTCGAGCAGTACTTC.

DNA for the CDR3: TGTGCCAGCAGCGGGACTAAAGAGACCCAGTACTTC. This codes for CASSGTKETQYF. The V and J genes are TRBV6-5 and TRBJ2-5; TRBD2 matches at 7 bases. CDR1 and CDR2 from the germline V gene are MNHEY and SVGAGI. Losses at the gene ends were 6 bases for V and 3 bases for J; bases not matched to a gene: 1. This CDR3 region has 12 residues.

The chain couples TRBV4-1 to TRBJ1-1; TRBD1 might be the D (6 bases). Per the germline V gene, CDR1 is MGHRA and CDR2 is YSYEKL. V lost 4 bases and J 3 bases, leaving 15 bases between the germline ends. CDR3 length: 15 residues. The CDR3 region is CASSLRWGADTEAFF. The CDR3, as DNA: TGCGCCAGCAGCCTTCGGTGGGGGGCCGACACTGAAGCTTTCTTT.

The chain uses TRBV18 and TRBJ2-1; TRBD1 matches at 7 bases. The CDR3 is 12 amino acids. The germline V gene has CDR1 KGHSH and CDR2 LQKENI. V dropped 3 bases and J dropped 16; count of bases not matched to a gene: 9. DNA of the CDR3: TGTGCCAGCTCACCCTTGACAGGGATCCAATTCTTC. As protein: CASSPLTGIQFF.

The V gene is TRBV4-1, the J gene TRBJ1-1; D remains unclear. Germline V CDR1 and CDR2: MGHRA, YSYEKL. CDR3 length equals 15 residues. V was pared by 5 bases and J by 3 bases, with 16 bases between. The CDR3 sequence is CASSEVGAADTEAFF. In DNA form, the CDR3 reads TGCGCCAGCAGCGAAGTAGGAGCTGCGGACACTGAAGCTTTCTTT.

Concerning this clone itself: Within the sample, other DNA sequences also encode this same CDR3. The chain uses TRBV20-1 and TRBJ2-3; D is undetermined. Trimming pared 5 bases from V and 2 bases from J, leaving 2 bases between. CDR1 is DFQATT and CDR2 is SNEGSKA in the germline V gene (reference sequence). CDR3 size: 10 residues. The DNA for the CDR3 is TGCAGTGCTCTCACAGATACGCAGTATTTT. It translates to CSALTDTQYF.

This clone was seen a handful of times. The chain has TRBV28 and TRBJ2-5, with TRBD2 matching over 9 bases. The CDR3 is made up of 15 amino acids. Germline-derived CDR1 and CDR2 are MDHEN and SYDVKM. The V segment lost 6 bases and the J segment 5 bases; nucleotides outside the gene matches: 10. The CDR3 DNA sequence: TGTGCCAGCAGCCCGACTAGCGGCCCAACGGAGACCCAGTACTTC. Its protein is CASSPTSGPTETQYF.

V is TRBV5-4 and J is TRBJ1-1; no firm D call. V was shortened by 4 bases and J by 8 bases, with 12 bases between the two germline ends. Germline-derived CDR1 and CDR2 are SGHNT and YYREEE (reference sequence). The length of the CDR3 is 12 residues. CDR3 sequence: CASSPDGGEAFF. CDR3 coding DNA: TGTGCCAGCAGCCCGGACGGAGGGGAAGCTTTCTTT.

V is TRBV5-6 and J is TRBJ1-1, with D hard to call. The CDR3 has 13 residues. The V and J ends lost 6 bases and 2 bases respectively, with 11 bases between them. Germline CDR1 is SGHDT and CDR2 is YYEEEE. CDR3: CASTPATNTEAFF. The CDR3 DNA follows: TGTGCCAGCACCCCGGCAACTAACACTGAAGCTTTCTTT.

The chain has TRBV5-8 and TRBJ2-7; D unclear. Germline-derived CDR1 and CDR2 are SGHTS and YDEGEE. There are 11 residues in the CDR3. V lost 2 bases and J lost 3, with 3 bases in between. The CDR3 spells CASSFHYEQYF. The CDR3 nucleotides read TGTGCCAGCAGCTTCCACTACGAGCAGTACTTC.

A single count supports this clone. CDR3 coding DNA: TGCGCCAGCAGCCCGATCGACGGCTCCTACGAGCAGTACTTC. Translated: CASSPIDGSYEQYF. The genes are TRBV5-1 and TRBJ2-7; D is unclear. Germline CDR1 is SGHRS and CDR2 is YFSETQ. The CDR3 runs to 14 residues. Trimming cost V 4 bases and J 0 bases, with 11 bases left between them.

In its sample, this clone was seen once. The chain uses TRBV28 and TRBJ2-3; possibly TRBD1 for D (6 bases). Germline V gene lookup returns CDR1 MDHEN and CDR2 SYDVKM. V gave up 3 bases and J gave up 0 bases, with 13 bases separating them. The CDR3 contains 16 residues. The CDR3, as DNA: TGTGCCAGCAGTTTGGAAGGGACAACTAGCACAGATACGCAGTATTTT. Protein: CASSLEGTTSTDTQYF. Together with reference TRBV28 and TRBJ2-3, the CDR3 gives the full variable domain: DVKVTQSSRYLVKRTGEKVFLECVQDMDHENMFWYRQDPGLGLRLIYFSYDVKMKEKGDIPEGYSVSREKKERFSLILESASTNQTSMYLCASSLEGTTSTDTQYFGPGTRLTVL.

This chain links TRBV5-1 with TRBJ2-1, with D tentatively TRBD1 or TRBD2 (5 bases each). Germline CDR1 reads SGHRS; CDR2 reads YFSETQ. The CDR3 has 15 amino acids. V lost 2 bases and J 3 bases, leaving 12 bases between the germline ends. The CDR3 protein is CASSLGDRGYNEQFF. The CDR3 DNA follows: TGCGCCAGCAGCTTAGGGGATCGGGGCTACAATGAGCAGTTCTTC.

The CDR3 reads CASSQSSGNTIYF. The CDR3 coding sequence is TGTGCCAGCAGCCAGAGCTCTGGAAACACCATATATTTT. The V call is TRBV7-9, the J call TRBJ1-3; D gene unclear. Germline V CDR1 and CDR2: SEHNR, FQNEAQ (reference sequence). This CDR3 comprises 13 residues. V was trimmed by 5 bases and J by 0 bases, leaving 5 bases between them.

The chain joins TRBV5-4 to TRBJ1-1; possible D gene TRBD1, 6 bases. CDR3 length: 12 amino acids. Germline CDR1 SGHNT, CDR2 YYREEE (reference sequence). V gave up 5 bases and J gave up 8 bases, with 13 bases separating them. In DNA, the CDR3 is TGTGCCAGCAGGTTCTGGGGGCAGGAAGCTTTCTTT. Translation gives CASRFWGQEAFF.

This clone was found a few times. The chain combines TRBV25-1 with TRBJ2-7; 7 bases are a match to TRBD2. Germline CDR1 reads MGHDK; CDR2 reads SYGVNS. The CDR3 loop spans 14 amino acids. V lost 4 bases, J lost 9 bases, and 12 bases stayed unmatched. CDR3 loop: CASSGKVGEGGQYF. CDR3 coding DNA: TGTGCCAGCAGTGGTAAGGTGGGGGAGGGCGGGCAGTACTTC.

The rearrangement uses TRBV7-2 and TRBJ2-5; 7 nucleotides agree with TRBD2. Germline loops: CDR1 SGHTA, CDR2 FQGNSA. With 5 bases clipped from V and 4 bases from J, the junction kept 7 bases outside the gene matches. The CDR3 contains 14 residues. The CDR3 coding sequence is TGTGCCAGCAGCCTTAGCGGGTACCGAGAGACCCAGTACTTC. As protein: CASSLSGYRETQYF.

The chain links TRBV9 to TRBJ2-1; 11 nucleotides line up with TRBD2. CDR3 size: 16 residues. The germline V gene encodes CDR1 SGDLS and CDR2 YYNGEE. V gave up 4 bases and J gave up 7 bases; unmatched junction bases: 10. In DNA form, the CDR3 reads TGTGCCAGCAGCAGTACCGGGACTAGCGGCCCTAATGAGCAGTTCTTC. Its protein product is CASSSTGTSGPNEQFF.

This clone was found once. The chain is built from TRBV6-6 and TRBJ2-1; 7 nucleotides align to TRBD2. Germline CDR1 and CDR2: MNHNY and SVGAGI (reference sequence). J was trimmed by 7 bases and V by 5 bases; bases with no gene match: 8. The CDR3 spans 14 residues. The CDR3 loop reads CASSATGTKNEQFF. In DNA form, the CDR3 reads TGTGCCAGCAGTGCGACCGGGACTAAAAATGAGCAGTTCTTC.

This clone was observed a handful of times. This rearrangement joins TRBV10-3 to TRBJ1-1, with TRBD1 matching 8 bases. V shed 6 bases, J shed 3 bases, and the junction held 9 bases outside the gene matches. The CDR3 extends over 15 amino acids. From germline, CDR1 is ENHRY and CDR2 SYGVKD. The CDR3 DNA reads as TGTGCCATCAGGGGGACAGGAGATGGGGACACTGAAGCTTTCTTT. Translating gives CAIRGTGDGDTEAFF.

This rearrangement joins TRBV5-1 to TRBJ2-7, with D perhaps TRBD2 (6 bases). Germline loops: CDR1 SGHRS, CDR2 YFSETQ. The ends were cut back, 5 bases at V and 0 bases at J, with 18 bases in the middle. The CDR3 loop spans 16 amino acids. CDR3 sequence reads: CASRAVGGTSSYEQYF. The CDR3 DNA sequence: TGCGCCAGCAGGGCGGTGGGCGGGACCAGCTCCTACGAGCAGTACTTC.

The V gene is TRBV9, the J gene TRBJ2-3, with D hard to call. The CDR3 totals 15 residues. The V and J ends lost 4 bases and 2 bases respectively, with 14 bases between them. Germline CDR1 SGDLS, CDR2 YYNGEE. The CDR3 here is CASSPRNLPTDTQYF. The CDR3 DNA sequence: TGTGCCAGCAGCCCTCGTAACCTTCCCACAGATACGCAGTATTTT.

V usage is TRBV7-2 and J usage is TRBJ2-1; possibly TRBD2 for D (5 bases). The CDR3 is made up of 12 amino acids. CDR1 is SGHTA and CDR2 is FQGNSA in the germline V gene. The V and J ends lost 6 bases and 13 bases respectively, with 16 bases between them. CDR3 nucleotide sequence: TGTGCCAGCAGTCATCAACTAGGGAACCAGTTCTTC. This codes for CASSHQLGNQFF.

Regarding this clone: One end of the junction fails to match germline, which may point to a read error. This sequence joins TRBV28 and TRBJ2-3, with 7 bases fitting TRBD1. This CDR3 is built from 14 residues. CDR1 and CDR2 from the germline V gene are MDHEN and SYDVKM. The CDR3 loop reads CASSEGDSRDTQYF. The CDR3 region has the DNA TGTGCCAGCAGTGAGGGGGACAGCAGAGATACGCAGTATTTT.

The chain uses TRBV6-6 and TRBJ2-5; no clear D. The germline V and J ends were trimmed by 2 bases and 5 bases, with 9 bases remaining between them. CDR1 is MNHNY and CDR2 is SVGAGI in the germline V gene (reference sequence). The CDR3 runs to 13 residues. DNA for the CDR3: TGTGCCAGCAGTTACACTCTCCGGGAGACCCAGTACTTC. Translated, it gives CASSYTLRETQYF.

The CDR3 coding sequence is TGTGCCAGTAGTATTGAGAGCGGGACCGGCTCGGCGCAGTATTTT. As protein: CASSIESGTGSAQYF. This sequence joins TRBV19 and TRBJ2-3, with 7 bases lining up with TRBD2. V shed 3 bases, J shed 10 bases, and the junction held 13 bases outside the gene matches. Germline-derived CDR1 and CDR2 are LNHDA and SQIVND (reference sequence). The CDR3 totals 15 residues. Full variable domain (remainder filled in from reference TRBV19 and TRBJ2-3): DGGITQSPKYLFRKEGQNVTLSCEQNLNHDAMYWYRQDPGQGLRLIYYSQIVNDFQKGDIAEGYSVSREKKESFPLTVTSAQKNPTAFYLCASSIESGTGSAQYFGPGTRLTVL.

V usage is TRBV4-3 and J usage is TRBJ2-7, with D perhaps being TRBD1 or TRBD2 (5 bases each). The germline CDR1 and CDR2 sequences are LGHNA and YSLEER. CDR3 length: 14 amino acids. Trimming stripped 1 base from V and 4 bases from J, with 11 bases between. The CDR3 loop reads CASSQGRGRYEQYF. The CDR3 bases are TGCGCCAGCAGCCAAGGTCGGGGACGTTACGAGCAGTACTTC.